Listed below are T cell receptor beta chains from one sample, sequenced in a study of PD-L1 blockade in urothelial cancer. TCRdb's copy holds only in-frame clones and misses some; the assay was immunoSEQ multiplex PCR. The sample yields about 29,000 clones, around 87% seen once. The input for sequencing was PBMCs, taken around atezolizumab (anti-PD-L1) treatment. The origin of the receptors is a man in his fifties or sixties with urothelial cancer. CDR3s include the opening cysteine and the closing phenylalanine or tryptophan. The D gene is left open where the match is weak. Rows give clone size only sometimes, using once, few, many, or a class for an expanded clone.

V gene: TRBV4-2; J gene: TRBJ1-4; D gene: -; clone size: -; CDR3 protein: CASSQPGLGAEKLFF; CDR3 DNA: TGTGCCAGCAGCCAACCGGGACTCGGGGCTGAAAAACTGTTTTTT
V gene: TRBV19; J gene: TRBJ1-5; D gene: -; clone size: -; CDR3 protein: CASSIVGTRGNQPQHF; CDR3 DNA: TGTGCCAGTAGTATAGTGGGGACAAGGGGCAATCAGCCCCAGCATTTT
V gene: TRBV5-6; J gene: TRBJ2-3; D gene: -; clone size: -; CDR3 protein: CASSSGTPYGDTQYF; CDR3 DNA: TGTGCCAGCAGCTCAGGGACACCCTACGGGGATACGCAGTATTTT
V gene: TRBV18; J gene: TRBJ1-6; D gene: -; clone size: -; CDR3 protein: CASSPREGDNSPLHF; CDR3 DNA: TGTGCCAGCTCACCTAGGGAGGGAGATAATTCACCCCTCCACTTT
V gene: TRBV19; J gene: TRBJ2-4; D gene: -; clone size: -; CDR3 protein: CASSIDLFALAKNIQYF; CDR3 DNA: TGTGCCAGTAGTATAGATCTATTTGCCCTAGCCAAAAACATTCAGTACTTC
V gene: TRBV27; J gene: TRBJ1-3; D gene: -; clone size: -; CDR3 protein: CATKGGGRFGNTIYF; CDR3 DNA: TGTGCCACCAAGGGAGGGGGGCGCTTTGGAAACACCATATATTTT
V gene: TRBV5-1; J gene: TRBJ2-7; D gene: TRBD1; clone size: -; CDR3 protein: CASSLASGTGGEQYF; CDR3 DNA: TGCGCCAGCAGCTTGGCATCCGGGACAGGGGGGGAGCAGTACTTC
V gene: TRBV9; J gene: TRBJ2-1; D gene: -; clone size: -; CDR3 protein: CASSTREPRNNEQFF; CDR3 DNA: TGTGCCAGCAGCACTCGGGAGCCCCGTAACAATGAGCAGTTCTTC
V gene: TRBV7-3; J gene: TRBJ2-2; D gene: TRBD1; clone size: -; CDR3 protein: CASSHGTGGDTGELFF; CDR3 DNA: TGTGCCAGCAGCCACGGGACAGGGGGAGACACCGGGGAGCTGTTTTTT
V gene: TRBV5-1; J gene: TRBJ1-1; D gene: TRBD1; clone size: -; CDR3 protein: CASSHDTPGQVVPRNTEAFF; CDR3 DNA: TGCGCCAGCAGCCATGACACCCCGGGACAGGTGGTTCCCCGGAACACTGAAGCTTTCTTT
V gene: TRBV10-2; J gene: TRBJ2-7; D gene: TRBD2; clone size: -; CDR3 protein: CASSASGRVYEQYF; CDR3 DNA: TGCGCCAGCAGTGCTAGCGGGAGAGTTTACGAGCAGTACTTC
V gene: TRBV19; J gene: TRBJ1-1; D gene: -; clone size: few; CDR3 protein: CASSMDTDTEAFF; CDR3 DNA: TGTGCCAGTAGTATGGACACCGACACTGAAGCTTTCTTT
V gene: TRBV6-6; J gene: TRBJ2-1; D gene: TRBD1; clone size: -; CDR3 protein: CASSYSMGQGKNEQFF; CDR3 DNA: TGTGCCAGCAGTTACTCGATGGGACAGGGTAAAAATGAGCAGTTCTTC
V gene: TRBV7-9; J gene: TRBJ2-1; D gene: -; clone size: -; CDR3 protein: CASSLGRLDEFF; CDR3 DNA: TGTGCCAGCAGCTTAGGAAGGCTAGACGAGTTCTTC
V gene: TRBV28; J gene: TRBJ2-2; D gene: -; clone size: -; CDR3 protein: CASRMSSATGELFF; CDR3 DNA: TGTGCCAGCAGGATGTCTAGCGCCACCGGGGAGCTGTTTTTT
V gene: TRBV7-3; J gene: TRBJ2-2; D gene: -; clone size: -; CDR3 protein: CASSSRRDGELFF; CDR3 DNA: TGTGCCAGCAGCAGCCGGAGGGACGGGGAGCTGTTTTTT
V gene: TRBV4-1; J gene: TRBJ2-2; D gene: -; clone size: -; CDR3 protein: CASSLRAGGNTGELFF; CDR3 DNA: TGCGCCAGCAGCCTGAGGGCGGGTGGAAACACCGGGGAGCTGTTTTTT
V gene: TRBV7-2; J gene: TRBJ2-1; D gene: -; clone size: -; CDR3 protein: CASNRASSYNEQFF; CDR3 DNA: TGTGCCAGCAACCGCGCTAGCTCCTACAATGAGCAGTTCTTC
V gene: TRBV4-1; J gene: TRBJ1-1; D gene: TRBD1; clone size: -; CDR3 protein: CASSQTGGALTEAFF; CDR3 DNA: TGCGCCAGCAGCCAGACAGGGGGCGCGCTTACTGAAGCTTTCTTT
V gene: TRBV5-6; J gene: TRBJ2-7; D gene: -; clone size: -; CDR3 protein: CASSLSFYEQYF; CDR3 DNA: TGTGCCAGCAGCCTAAGCTTCTACGAGCAGTACTTC
V gene: TRBV28; J gene: TRBJ2-7; D gene: -; clone size: -; CDR3 protein: CASSTTYEQYF; CDR3 DNA: TGTGCCAGCAGTACAACCTACGAGCAGTACTTC
V gene: TRBV7-2; J gene: TRBJ2-5; D gene: -; clone size: -; CDR3 protein: CASSGIGTAGTQYF; CDR3 DNA: TGTGCCAGCAGCGGGATCGGGACAGCGGGGACCCAGTACTTC
V gene: TRBV19; J gene: TRBJ2-1; D gene: -; clone size: -; CDR3 protein: CASTSIGGVTSYNEQFF; CDR3 DNA: TGTGCCAGTACCAGTATAGGAGGGGTGACCTCCTACAATGAGCAGTTCTTC
V gene: TRBV12-2; J gene: TRBJ2-3; D gene: -; clone size: once; CDR3 protein: CASRRGQGTDTQYF; CDR3 DNA: TGTGCAAGTCGCCGGGGACAGGGAACAGATACGCAGTATTTT
V gene: TRBV30; J gene: TRBJ1-3; D gene: -; clone size: -; CDR3 protein: CAWSPSSGGLRSGNTIYF; CDR3 DNA: TGTGCCTGGAGTCCTAGCTCCGGAGGGTTACGCTCTGGAAACACCATATATTTT
V gene: TRBV19; J gene: TRBJ2-5; D gene: TRBD2; clone size: once; CDR3 protein: CASSIQAGVETQYF; CDR3 DNA: TGTGCCAGTAGCATCCAAGCGGGAGTGGAGACCCAGTACTTC